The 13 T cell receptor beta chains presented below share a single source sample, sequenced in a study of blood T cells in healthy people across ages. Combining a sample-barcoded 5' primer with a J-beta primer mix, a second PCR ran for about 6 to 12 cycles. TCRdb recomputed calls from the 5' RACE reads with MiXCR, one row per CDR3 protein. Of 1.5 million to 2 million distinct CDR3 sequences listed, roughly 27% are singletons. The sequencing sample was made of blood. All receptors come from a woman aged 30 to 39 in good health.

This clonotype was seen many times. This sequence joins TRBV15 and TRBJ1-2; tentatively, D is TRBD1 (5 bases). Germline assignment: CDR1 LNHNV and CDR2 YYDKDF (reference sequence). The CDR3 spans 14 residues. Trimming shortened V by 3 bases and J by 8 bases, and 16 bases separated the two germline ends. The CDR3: CATSRRTTDRGYTF. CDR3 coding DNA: TGTGCCACCAGCAGGAGGACGACAGATAGGGGCTACACCTTC.

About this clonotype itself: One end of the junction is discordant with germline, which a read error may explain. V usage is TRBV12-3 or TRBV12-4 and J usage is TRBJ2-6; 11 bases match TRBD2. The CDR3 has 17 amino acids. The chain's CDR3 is CASSPGTSGPGANVLTF. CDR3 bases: TGTGCCAGCAGTCCCGGGACTAGCGGCCCTGGGGCCAACGTCCTGACGTTC.

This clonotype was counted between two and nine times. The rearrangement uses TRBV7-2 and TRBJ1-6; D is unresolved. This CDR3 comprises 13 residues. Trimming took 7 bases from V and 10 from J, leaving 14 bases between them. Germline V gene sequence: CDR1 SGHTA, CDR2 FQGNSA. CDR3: CASNRVPGSPLHF. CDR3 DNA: TGTGCCAGCAACAGAGTGCCCGGATCACCCCTCCACTTT.

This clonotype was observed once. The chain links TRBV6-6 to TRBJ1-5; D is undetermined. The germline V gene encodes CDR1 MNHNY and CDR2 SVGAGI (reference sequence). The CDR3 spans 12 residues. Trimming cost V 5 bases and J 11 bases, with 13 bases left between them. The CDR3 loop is CASSPLVGAQHF. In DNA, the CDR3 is TGTGCCAGCAGTCCTCTGGTGGGAGCCCAGCATTTT.

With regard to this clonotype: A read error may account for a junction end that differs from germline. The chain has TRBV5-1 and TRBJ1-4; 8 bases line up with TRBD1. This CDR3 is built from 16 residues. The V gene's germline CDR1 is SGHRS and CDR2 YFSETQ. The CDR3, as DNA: TGCGCCAGCAGCTTACAGGGGGGTGCAACTAATGAAAAACGGTTTTTT. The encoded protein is CASSLQGGATNEKRFF. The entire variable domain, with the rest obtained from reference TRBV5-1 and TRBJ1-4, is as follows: KAGVTQTPRYLIKTRGQQVTLSCSPISGHRSVSWYQQTPGQGLQFLFEYFSETQRNKGNFPGRFSGRQFSNSRSEMNVSTLELGDSALYLCASSLQGGATNEKRFFGSGTQLSVL.

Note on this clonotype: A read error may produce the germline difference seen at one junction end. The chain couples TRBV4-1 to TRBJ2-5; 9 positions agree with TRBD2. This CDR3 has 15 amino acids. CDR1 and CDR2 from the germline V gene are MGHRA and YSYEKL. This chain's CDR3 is CASSLTSGIQETRYF. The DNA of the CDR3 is TGCGCCAGCAGCCTGACTAGCGGTATTCAAGAGACCCGGTACTTC.

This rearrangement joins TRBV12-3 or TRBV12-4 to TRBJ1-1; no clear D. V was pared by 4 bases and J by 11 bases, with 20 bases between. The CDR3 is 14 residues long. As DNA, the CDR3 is TGTGCCAGCAGTTCTCCAGGAAGGGTAGGGAGGGCTTTCTTT. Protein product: CASSSPGRVGRAFF.

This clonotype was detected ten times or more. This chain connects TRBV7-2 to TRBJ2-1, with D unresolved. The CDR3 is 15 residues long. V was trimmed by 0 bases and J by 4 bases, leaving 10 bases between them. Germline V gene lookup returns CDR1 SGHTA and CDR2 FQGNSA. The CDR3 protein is CASSLALGTYNEQFF. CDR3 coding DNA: TGTGCCAGCAGCTTAGCCTTGGGCACTTACAATGAGCAGTTCTTC.

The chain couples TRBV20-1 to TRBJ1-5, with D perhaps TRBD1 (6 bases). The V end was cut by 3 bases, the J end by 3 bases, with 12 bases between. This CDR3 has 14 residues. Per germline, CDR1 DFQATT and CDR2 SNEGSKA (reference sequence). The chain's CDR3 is CSASSGQYNQPQHF. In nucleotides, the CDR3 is TGCAGTGCTAGCTCCGGACAGTACAATCAGCCCCAGCATTTT.

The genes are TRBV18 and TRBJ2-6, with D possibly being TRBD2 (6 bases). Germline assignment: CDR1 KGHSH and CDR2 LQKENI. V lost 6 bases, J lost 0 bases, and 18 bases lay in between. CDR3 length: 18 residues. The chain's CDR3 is CASSLVLYGGSGANVLTF. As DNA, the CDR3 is TGTGCCAGCTCTCTAGTCCTGTACGGGGGCTCTGGGGCCAACGTCCTGACTTTC. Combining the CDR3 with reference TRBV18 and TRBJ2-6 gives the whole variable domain NAGVMQNPRHLVRRRGQEARLRCSPMKGHSHVYWYRQLPEEGLKFMVYLQKENIIDESGMPKERFSAEFPKEGPSILRIQQVVRGDSAAYFCASSLVLYGGSGANVLTFGAGSRLTVL.

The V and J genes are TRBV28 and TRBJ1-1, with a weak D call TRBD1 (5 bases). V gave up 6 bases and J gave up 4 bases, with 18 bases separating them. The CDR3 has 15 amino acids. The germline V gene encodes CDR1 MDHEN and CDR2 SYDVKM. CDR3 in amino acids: CASRSGASGGTEAFF. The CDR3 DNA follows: TGTGCCAGCAGGTCCGGGGCATCAGGCGGCACTGAAGCTTTCTTT.

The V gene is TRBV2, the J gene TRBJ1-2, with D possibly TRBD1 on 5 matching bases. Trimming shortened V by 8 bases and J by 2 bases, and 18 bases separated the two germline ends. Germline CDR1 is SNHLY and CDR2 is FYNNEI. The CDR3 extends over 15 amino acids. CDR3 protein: CASSLADGGNYGYTF. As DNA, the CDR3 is TGTGCCAGCTCCCTAGCGGACGGGGGGAACTATGGCTACACCTTC.

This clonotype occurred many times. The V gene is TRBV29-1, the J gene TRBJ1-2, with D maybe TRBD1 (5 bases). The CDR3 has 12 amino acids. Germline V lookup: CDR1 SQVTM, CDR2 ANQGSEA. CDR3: CTDGVGAWGYTF. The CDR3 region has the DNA TGCACGGATGGGGTAGGGGCTTGGGGCTACACCTTC.